This T cell receptor (beta chain) emerged from a study of T cell responses to AZD1222 COVID-19 vaccine. Worth noting for this clone: What it binds is unknown.

Notes on the study in general: Unmutated variant regions are reportedly targeted by nearly half of spike-specific TCRs. Dominant at 160-218 and 743-854, vaccine-associated CD4 TCRs also spanned spike.

Per germline, CDR1 LNHNV and CDR2 YYDKDF (reference sequence). This CDR3 is built from 16 residues. Between the trimmed V and J ends, which lost 1 base and 5 bases, there was a span of 15 bases. Using immunoSEQ multiplex PCR, the repertoire was profiled, and TCRdb retains in-frame clones only, with some absent. The sample lists tens of thousands of clones, 84% seen once, with 20% to 30% in the top ten. The TCR was taken from an adult in good health. Here the sequenced sample was peripheral blood, taken on day 0 of AZD1222 vaccination. The chain carries TRBV15 and TRBJ1-5, with D possibly matching TRBD1 (6 bases). The CDR3 reads CATSRAAGAGYQPQHF. For the CDR3, the DNA is TGTGCCACCAGCAGAGCGGCAGGGGCCGGGTATCAGCCCCAGCATTTT.